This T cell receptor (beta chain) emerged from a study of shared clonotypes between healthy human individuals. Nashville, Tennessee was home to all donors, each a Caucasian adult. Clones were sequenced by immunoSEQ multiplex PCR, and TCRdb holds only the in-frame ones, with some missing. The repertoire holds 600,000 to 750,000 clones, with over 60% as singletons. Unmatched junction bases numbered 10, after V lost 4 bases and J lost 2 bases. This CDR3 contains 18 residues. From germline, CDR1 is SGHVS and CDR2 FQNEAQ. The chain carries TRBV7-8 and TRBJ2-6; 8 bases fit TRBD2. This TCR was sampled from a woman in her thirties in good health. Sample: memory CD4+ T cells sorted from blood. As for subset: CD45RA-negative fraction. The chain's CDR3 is CASSSLGTRETGANVLTF. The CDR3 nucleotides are TGTGCCAGCAGCTCGTTGGGGACTAGGGAAACTGGGGCCAACGTCCTGACTTTC.